What follows is one T cell receptor beta chain and its context. Its antigen is not identified. CDR1 and CDR2 from the germline V gene are SGHKS and YYEKEE (reference sequence). V lost 1 base to trimming and J lost 9 bases, with 14 bases between them. CDR3 length: 15 residues. The sorted Tregs were CD4+CD25+CD127-/low cells. Study-wide points: Tumor Tregs overlapped most with tumor, then blood, naive CD4+ cells. In terms of TCR gene usage, tumor memory CD4+ T cells clustered together with blood and lymph node memory CD4+ cells, as well as with lymph node naive CD4+ cells.

Each CDR3 protein is one row after TCRdb ran MiXCR on the 5' RACE reads. The table includes about 40,000 distinct CDR3 sequences, around 20% detected once. The sequence came from a female donor with breast cancer. The rearrangement links TRBV5-5 to TRBJ1-6; D not resolved. The material sequenced was Tregs sorted from blood. The CDR3 loop reads CASSLQSDPFSPLHF. Written as DNA, the CDR3 is TGTGCCAGCAGCTTGCAATCGGACCCTTTTTCACCCCTCCACTTT.